This T cell receptor beta chain was recorded in a study of cytomegalovirus exposure and HLA in healthy donors. Method: immunoSEQ multiplex PCR; TCRdb's copy keeps in-frame clones and lacks some. The data show roughly 330,000 clones, about 90% seen once. Study findings and constraints: Reports described diagnosis of cytomegalovirus status by the classifier as highly specific and sensitive.

Concerning this clone: No antigen is known for it.

This clonotype was obtained from a woman aged 30 to 39 in good health and CMV-seropositive. The specimen was PBMCs.

The CDR3 is CASSLRGALDGYTF. The CDR3 DNA follows: TGTGCCAGCAGCTTACGGGGGGCGCTAGATGGCTACACCTTC. The V call is TRBV7-2, the J call TRBJ1-2, with TRBD1 as a possible D gene (6 bases). Trimming cost V 2 bases and J 6 bases, with 13 bases left between them. Per the germline V gene, CDR1 is SGHTA and CDR2 is FQGNSA. The CDR3 totals 14 residues.